The 9 T cell receptor beta chains below all came from one sample that was sequenced in a study of blood T cell repertoires in COVID-19. Method: immunoSEQ multiplex PCR; TCRdb's copy keeps in-frame clones and lacks some. The table lists about 140,000 clones, around 79% of them singletons. Material: PBMCs or T cells enriched from blood (not recorded which). These receptor sequences come from a woman aged 45-65 years who had recovered from COVID-19.

The CDR3, as DNA: TGTGCCAGCAGCCAAGATCCCCTAGCGGGGGCCTACAATGAGCAGTTCTTC. Protein product: CASSQDPLAGAYNEQFF. The chain recombines TRBV3-1 (or the pseudogene TRBV3-2) with TRBJ2-1; 10 bases agree with TRBD2. CDR1 and CDR2 (germline): LGHDT, YNNKEL (reference sequence). V shed 0 bases, J shed 2 bases, and the junction held 4 bases outside the gene matches. This CDR3 is built from 17 residues.

The J gene is TRBJ1-1, the V gene TRBV7-6; D is undetermined. Deletions cut 5 bases from V and 0 bases from J, with 16 bases between. This CDR3 has 16 amino acids. The germline V gene has CDR1 SGHVS and CDR2 FNYEAQ. Here the CDR3 DNA reads TGTGCCAGCAGCCCCCTCCCTACAGCAATGAACACTGAAGCTTTCTTT. Its translation is CASSPLPTAMNTEAFF.

The chain uses TRBV28 and TRBJ2-7; TRBD2 aligns across 10 bases. The CDR3 is 15 residues long. Germline CDR1 MDHEN, CDR2 SYDVKM. The trim removed 6 bases at V and 0 bases at J, leaving 5 bases unmatched. CDR3 nucleotide sequence: TGTGCCAGCAGCTTTAGCGGGGGGTACTCCTACGAGCAGTACTTC. Its translation: CASSFSGGYSYEQYF. Variable domain in full (rest from reference TRBV28 and TRBJ2-7): DVKVTQSSRYLVKRTGEKVFLECVQDMDHENMFWYRQDPGLGLRLIYFSYDVKMKEKGDIPEGYSVSREKKERFSLILESASTNQTSMYLCASSFSGGYSYEQYFGPGTRLTVT.

The V call is TRBV5-4, the J call TRBJ1-6; a possible D gene is TRBD1 (6 bases). V was cut by 4 bases and J by 7 bases, with 12 bases left in between. Looked up from germline, CDR1 is SGHNT and CDR2 is YYREEE (reference sequence). The CDR3 runs 14 residues. CDR3 DNA sequence: TGTGCCAGCAGCCCGACAGGTCTCAATTCACCCCTCCACTTT. This encodes CASSPTGLNSPLHF.

This chain connects TRBV7-6 to TRBJ2-7, with TRBD2 matching 7 bases. The CDR3 runs to 17 residues. The germline V gene has CDR1 SGHVS and CDR2 FNYEAQ. After removal of 5 bases from V and 4 bases from J, the junction contained 17 bases not matched to a gene. The CDR3 protein is CASSPGVGASGSYEQYF. CDR3 coding DNA: TGTGCCAGCAGCCCTGGAGTAGGGGCTAGCGGCTCTTACGAGCAGTACTTC. Based on the CDR3 plus reference TRBV7-6 and TRBJ2-7, the full variable domain is GAGVSQSPRYKVTKRGQDVALRCDPISGHVSLYWYRQALGQGPEFLTYFNYEAQQDKSGLPNDRFSAERPEGSISTLTIQRTEQRDSAMYRCASSPGVGASGSYEQYFGPGTRLTVT.

This clone was detected only a few times. CDR3 amino acids: CASSSQGAGEQYF. CDR3 sequence (DNA): TGTGCCAGTAGCAGTCAGGGGGCGGGCGAGCAGTACTTC. The V call is TRBV19, the J call TRBJ2-7, with 8 bases identical to TRBD1. V trimming: 6 bases; J trimming: 6 bases; junction bases outside the gene matches: 7. Germline V CDR1 and CDR2: LNHDA, SQIVND (reference sequence). The CDR3 is made up of 13 amino acids.

The rearrangement uses TRBV2 and TRBJ1-3; TRBD1 matches 8 bases. This CDR3 has 13 amino acids. V trimming: 8 bases; J trimming: 3 bases; junction bases outside the gene matches: 3. Germline CDR1 SNHLY, CDR2 FYNNEI. Here the CDR3 DNA reads TGTGCCAGCGGTGGACAGGGTGGAAACACCATATATTTT. Amino acids: CASGGQGGNTIYF.

The V and J genes are TRBV7-3 and TRBJ1-1; tentative D call: TRBD1 (6 bases). Germline CDR1 and CDR2: SGHTA and FQGTGA. There are 13 residues in the CDR3. Trimming removed 5 bases at V and 1 base at J, with 8 bases between. CDR3 nucleotide sequence: TGTGCCAGCAGCCCGACAGGGAACACTGAAGCTTTCTTT. Translating gives CASSPTGNTEAFF.

This sequence joins TRBV2 and TRBJ2-1; D unresolved. Germline lookup yields CDR1 SNHLY and CDR2 FYNNEI. The CDR3 extends over 13 amino acids. V was pared by 7 bases and J by 3 bases, with 10 bases between. In nucleotides, the CDR3 is TGTGCCAGCACTCCAGGTAACTACAATGAGCAGTTCTTC. This sequence encodes CASTPGNYNEQFF.